This T cell receptor (beta chain) originates from a study of Graves' ophthalmopathy and Graves' hyperthyroidism. Study overall: The study drew peripheral blood at initial diagnosis, before any treatment.

Whole-study results and caveats: In predicting ophthalmopathy progression, the model reached around 66% sensitivity and under 85% specificity.

This clonotype was recorded many times. Its antigen is not identified. Beta-chain TCR CDR3 regions were amplified from RNA transcripts. Investigators did first-round RT-PCR with HTBI primers, then second-round multiplex PCR. TCRdb passed the multiplex PCR reads through MiXCR, listing each CDR3 protein once. Seen here are over 150,000 distinct CDR3 sequences, under 40% observed once, and the top ten hold roughly 5.8%. This TCR came from a woman between 40 and 50 years old with Graves' ophthalmopathy. Sample: peripheral blood.

DNA for the CDR3: TGTGCCAGCACCAGGGGAGGAGTCTATGGCTACACCTTC. It codes for CASTRGGVYGYTF. The V and J genes are TRBV2 and TRBJ1-2, with D maybe TRBD1 (6 bases). The V gene lost 7 bases and the J gene lost 4 bases, with 13 bases spanning the gap. This CDR3 is 13 amino acids long. In germline, CDR1 is SNHLY, CDR2 FYNNEI.